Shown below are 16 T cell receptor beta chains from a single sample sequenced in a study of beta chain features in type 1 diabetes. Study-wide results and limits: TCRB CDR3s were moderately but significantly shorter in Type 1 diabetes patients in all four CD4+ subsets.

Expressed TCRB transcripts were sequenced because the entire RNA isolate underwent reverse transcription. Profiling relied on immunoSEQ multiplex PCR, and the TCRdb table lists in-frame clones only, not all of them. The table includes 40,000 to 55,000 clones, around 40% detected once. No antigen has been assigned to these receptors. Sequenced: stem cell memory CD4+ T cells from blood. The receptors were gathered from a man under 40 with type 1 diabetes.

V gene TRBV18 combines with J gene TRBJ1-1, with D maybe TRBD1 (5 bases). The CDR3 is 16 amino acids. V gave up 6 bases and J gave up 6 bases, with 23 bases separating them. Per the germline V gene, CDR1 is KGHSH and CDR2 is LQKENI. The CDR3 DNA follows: TGTGCCAGCTCGGCCTTGGGGCAGCATCTCTTTCCTGAAGCTTTCTTT. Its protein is CASSALGQHLFPEAFF.

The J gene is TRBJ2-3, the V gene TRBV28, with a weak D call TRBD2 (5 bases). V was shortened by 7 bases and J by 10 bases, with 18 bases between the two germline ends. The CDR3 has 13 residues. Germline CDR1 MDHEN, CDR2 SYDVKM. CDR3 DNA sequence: TGTGCCAGCATTCCGGGAACCCCAGGCCCGCAGTATTTT. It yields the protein CASIPGTPGPQYF.

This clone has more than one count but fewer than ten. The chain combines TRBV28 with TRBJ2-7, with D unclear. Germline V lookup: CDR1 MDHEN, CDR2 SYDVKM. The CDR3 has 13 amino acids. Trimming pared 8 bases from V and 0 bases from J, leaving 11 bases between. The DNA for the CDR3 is TGTGCCAGCTCCGGTCCGAGCTCCTACGAGCAGTACTTC. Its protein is CASSGPSSYEQYF.

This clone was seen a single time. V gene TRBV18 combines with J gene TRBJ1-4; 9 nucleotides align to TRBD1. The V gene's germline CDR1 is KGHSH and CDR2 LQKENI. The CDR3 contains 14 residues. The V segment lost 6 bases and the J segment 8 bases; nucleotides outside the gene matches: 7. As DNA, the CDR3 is TGTGCCAGCTCCCTAGGACAGGGGTCGGAAAAACTGTTTTTT. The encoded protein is CASSLGQGSEKLFF.

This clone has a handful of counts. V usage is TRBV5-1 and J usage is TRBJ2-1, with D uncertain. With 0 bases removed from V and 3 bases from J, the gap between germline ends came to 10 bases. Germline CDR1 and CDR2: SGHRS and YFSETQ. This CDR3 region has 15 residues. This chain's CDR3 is CASSLDGYRYNEQFF. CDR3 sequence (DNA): TGCGCCAGCAGCTTGGACGGTTACCGCTACAATGAGCAGTTCTTC.

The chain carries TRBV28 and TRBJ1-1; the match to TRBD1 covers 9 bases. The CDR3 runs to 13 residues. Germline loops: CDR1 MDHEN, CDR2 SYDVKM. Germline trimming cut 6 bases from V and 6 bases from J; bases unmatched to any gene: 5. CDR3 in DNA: TGTGCCAGCAGACTACAGGGGGCGGCTGAAGCTTTCTTT. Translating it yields CASRLQGAAEAFF. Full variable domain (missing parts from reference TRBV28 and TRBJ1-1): DVKVTQSSRYLVKRTGEKVFLECVQDMDHENMFWYRQDPGLGLRLIYFSYDVKMKEKGDIPEGYSVSREKKERFSLILESASTNQTSMYLCASRLQGAAEAFFGQGTRLTVV.

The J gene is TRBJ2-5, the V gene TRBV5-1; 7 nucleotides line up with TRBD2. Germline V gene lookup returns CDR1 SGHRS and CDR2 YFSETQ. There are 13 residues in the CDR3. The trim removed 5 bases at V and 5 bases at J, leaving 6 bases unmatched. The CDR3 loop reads CASSGGVQETQYF. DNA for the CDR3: TGCGCCAGCAGTGGGGGGGTACAGGAGACCCAGTACTTC. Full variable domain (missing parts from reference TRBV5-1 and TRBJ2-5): KAGVTQTPRYLIKTRGQQVTLSCSPISGHRSVSWYQQTPGQGLQFLFEYFSETQRNKGNFPGRFSGRQFSNSRSEMNVSTLELGDSALYLCASSGGVQETQYFGPGTRLLVL.

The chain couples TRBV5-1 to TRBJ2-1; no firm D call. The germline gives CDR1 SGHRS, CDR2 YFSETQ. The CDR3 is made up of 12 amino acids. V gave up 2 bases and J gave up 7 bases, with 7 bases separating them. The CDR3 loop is CASSFARNEQFF. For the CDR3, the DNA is TGCGCCAGCAGCTTTGCACGGAATGAGCAGTTCTTC.

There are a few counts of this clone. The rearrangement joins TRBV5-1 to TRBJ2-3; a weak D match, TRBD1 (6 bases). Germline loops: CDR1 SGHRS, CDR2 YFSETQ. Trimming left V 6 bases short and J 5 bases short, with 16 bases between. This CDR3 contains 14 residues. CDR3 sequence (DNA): TGCGCCAGCACCATTAGGGGGAGTAGAGATACGCAGTATTTT. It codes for CASTIRGSRDTQYF.

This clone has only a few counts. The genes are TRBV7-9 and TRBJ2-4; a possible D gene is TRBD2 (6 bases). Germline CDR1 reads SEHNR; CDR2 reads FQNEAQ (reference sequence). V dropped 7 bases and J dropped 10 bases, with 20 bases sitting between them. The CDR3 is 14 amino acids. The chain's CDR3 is CASTPSGGLGIQYF. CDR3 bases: TGTGCCAGCACTCCTTCCGGAGGGCTAGGGATTCAGTACTTC.

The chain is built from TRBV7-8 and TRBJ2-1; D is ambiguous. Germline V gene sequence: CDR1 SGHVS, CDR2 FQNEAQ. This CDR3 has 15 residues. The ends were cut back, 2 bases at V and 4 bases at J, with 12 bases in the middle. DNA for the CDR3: TGTGCCAGCAGCTTATCCCCGGAGCAATACAATGAGCAGTTCTTC. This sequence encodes CASSLSPEQYNEQFF.

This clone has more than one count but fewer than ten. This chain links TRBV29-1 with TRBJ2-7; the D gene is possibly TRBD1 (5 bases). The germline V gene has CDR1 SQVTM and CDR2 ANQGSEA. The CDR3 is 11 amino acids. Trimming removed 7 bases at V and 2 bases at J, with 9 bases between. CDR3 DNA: TGCAGCGGGGGCACTACCTACGAGCAGTACTTC. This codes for CSGGTTYEQYF.

The CDR3 DNA is TGTGCCAGCGGCTTGAAAAGGCAGTACTTC. Protein product: CASGLKRQYF. This chain links TRBV6-5 with TRBJ2-7; D unresolved. CDR1 is MNHEY and CDR2 is SVGAGI in the germline V gene. Trimming removed 8 bases at V and 9 bases at J, with 11 bases between. This CDR3 is 10 amino acids long.

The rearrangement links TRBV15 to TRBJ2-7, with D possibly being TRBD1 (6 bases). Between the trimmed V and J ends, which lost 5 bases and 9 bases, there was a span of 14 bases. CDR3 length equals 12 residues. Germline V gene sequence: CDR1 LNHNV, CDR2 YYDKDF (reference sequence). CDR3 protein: CATSSRGLVQYF. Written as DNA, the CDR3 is TGTGCCACCAGCTCGAGGGGGTTGGTGCAGTACTTC.

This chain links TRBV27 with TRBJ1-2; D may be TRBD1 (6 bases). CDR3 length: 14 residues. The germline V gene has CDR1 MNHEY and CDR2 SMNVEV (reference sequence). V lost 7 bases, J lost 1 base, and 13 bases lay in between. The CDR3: CASKPPDSNYGYTF. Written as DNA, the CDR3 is TGTGCCAGCAAACCCCCGGACAGTAACTATGGCTACACCTTC.

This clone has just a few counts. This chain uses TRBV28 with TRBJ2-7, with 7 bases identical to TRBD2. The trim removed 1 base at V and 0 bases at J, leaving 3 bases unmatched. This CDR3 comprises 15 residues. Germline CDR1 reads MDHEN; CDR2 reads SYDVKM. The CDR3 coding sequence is TGTGCCAGCAGTTTATCTAGCGGAGGCTCCTACGAGCAGTACTTC. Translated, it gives CASSLSSGGSYEQYF. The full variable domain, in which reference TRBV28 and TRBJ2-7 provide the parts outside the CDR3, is DVKVTQSSRYLVKRTGEKVFLECVQDMDHENMFWYRQDPGLGLRLIYFSYDVKMKEKGDIPEGYSVSREKKERFSLILESASTNQTSMYLCASSLSSGGSYEQYFGPGTRLTVT.